The present T cell receptor (beta chain) was sequenced within a study of control samples from healthy donors and cancer patients. Repertoires were generated with immunoSEQ multiplex PCR, while TCRdb's copy carries only in-frame clones and drops some. The profile covers approximately 26,000 clones, with more than 75% appearing a single time and roughly 23% taken by the ten largest. V shed 0 bases and J shed 0 bases, with 14 bases lying between them. The CDR3 has 17 residues. Germline V gene sequence: CDR1 SGHRS, CDR2 YFSETQ. The TCR originated in a man in his 60s with colorectal cancer. Material: PBMCs. The chain uses TRBV5-1 and TRBJ2-3; weak D call: TRBD2 (5 bases). Written as DNA, the CDR3 is TGCGCCAGCAGCTTGGGAGGGCAGGCGACTAGCACAGATACGCAGTATTTT. It encodes CASSLGGQATSTDTQYF. Together with reference TRBV5-1 and TRBJ2-3, the CDR3 gives the full variable domain: KAGVTQTPRYLIKTRGQQVTLSCSPISGHRSVSWYQQTPGQGLQFLFEYFSETQRNKGNFPGRFSGRQFSNSRSEMNVSTLELGDSALYLCASSLGGQATSTDTQYFGPGTRLTVL.